This T cell receptor beta chain is drawn from a study of OX40 agonist ivuxolimab in advanced cancers. Study-wide context: Dosing consisted of intravenous ivuxolimab at 0.01 to 10 mg/kg every 2 weeks.

Data came from immunoSEQ multiplex PCR; TCRdb stores just in-frame clones and leaves some out. The sample holds 100,000 to 150,000 clones; less than 95% are singletons and the top ten take approximately 1.1%. Comment on this clone: Its antigen is as yet unknown.

Findings and limits, study-wide: CD8+ T cells were the subset that, on average, had more expanded clones than CD4+. Part of the nonresponder group also had normalized T-cell clonal expansion that was low. Circulating CD4+ and CD8+ T cells showed clonal expansion by week 6 at 0.1 to 3.0 mg/kg.

The germline CDR1 and CDR2 sequences are MNHEY and SMNVEV (reference sequence). Trimming took 2 bases from V and 9 from J, leaving 17 bases between them. The CDR3 totals 15 residues. The gene calls are TRBV27 and TRBJ1-5; tentative D call: TRBD1 (5 bases). This sequence originates from an adult with an advanced solid tumor such as melanoma, head and neck, liver or kidney cancer. The source material was CD4+ or CD8+ T cells sorted from blood, sampled in a trial of the OX40 agonist ivuxolimab. Here the CDR3 DNA reads TGTGCCAGCAGTTTACAGGGATCCCCCGTTACGCCCCAGCATTTT. Its protein product is CASSLQGSPVTPQHF.